This entry is about one T cell receptor beta chain. This sample was taken from a study of control samples from healthy donors and cancer patients. The repertoire was sequenced with immunoSEQ multiplex PCR; TCRdb's copy has only in-frame clones and lacks some. The sample yields just over 15,000 clones, over 80% seen once. The sequenced material came from PBMCs. The TCR comes from a woman in her 70s with colorectal cancer.

CDR3 loop: CASSPHRTGELFF. CDR3 nucleotides: TGTGCCAGCAGTCCCCACCGGACCGGGGAGCTGTTTTTT. This sequence joins TRBV27 and TRBJ2-2; D unresolved. CDR3 size: 13 residues. Trimming removed 5 bases from V and 5 bases from J, with 9 bases in between. CDR1 and CDR2 from the germline V gene are MNHEY and SMNVEV (reference sequence).